These 6 T cell receptor beta chains were all obtained from the same sample, sequenced in a study of blood T cell repertoires in COVID-19. Using immunoSEQ multiplex PCR, the repertoire was profiled, and TCRdb retains in-frame clones only, with some absent. There are over 150,000 clones in the sample; about 75% occur only once, and less than 30% lies in the top ten. The sample consisted of peripheral blood. The source of these receptors is a woman aged 70 to 79 with acute or convalescent COVID-19.

This sequence joins TRBV6-6 and TRBJ2-7, with 10 bases fitting TRBD1. CDR1 and CDR2 (germline): MNHNY, SVGAGI (reference sequence). Trimming removed 5 bases from V and 7 bases from J; junction bases left unmatched: 14. The CDR3 is 16 residues long. This CDR3 reads CASSHHPGQGKIEQYF. In DNA form, the CDR3 reads TGTGCCAGCAGTCATCACCCGGGACAGGGGAAAATAGAGCAGTACTTC.

This clone was counted ten times or more. V gene TRBV9 combines with J gene TRBJ2-5; perhaps TRBD2 as D (5 bases). Germline loops: CDR1 SGDLS, CDR2 YYNGEE. V dropped 0 bases and J dropped 5 bases, with 8 bases sitting between them. The CDR3 has 13 amino acids. The CDR3 DNA reads as TGTGCCAGCAGCGTAGGGACTGACGAGACCCAGTACTTC. Protein product: CASSVGTDETQYF.

The gene calls are TRBV19 and TRBJ1-6; no definite D call. Per germline, CDR1 LNHDA and CDR2 SQIVND (reference sequence). Deletions cut 3 bases from V and 9 bases from J, with 15 bases between. The length of the CDR3 is 15 residues. The CDR3 coding sequence is TGTGCCAGTAGTATGGATTGGGGTGCGGGTTCACCCCTCCACTTT. Translation gives CASSMDWGAGSPLHF.

The chain carries TRBV18 and TRBJ1-4; D unresolved. The CDR3 length is 14 residues. Trimming cost V 3 bases and J 8 bases, with 13 bases left between them. Germline V gives CDR1 KGHSH, CDR2 LQKENI. CDR3 sequence (DNA): TGTGCCAGCTCACCGGAGGTGAACAAAGAAAAACTGTTTTTT. Protein product: CASSPEVNKEKLFF.

This clone was picked up a small number of times. As DNA, the CDR3 is TGTGCCAGTAGTATTGCCCACAGGGTTGCCGGGGAGCTGTTTTTT. It encodes CASSIAHRVAGELFF. The genes are TRBV19 and TRBJ2-2; D possibly corresponds to TRBD1 (6 bases). Between the trimmed V and J ends, which lost 3 bases and 6 bases, there was a span of 14 bases. Germline-derived CDR1 and CDR2 are LNHDA and SQIVND (reference sequence). CDR3 length: 15 amino acids. Full variable domain (outside the CDR3, taken from reference TRBV19 and TRBJ2-2): DGGITQSPKYLFRKEGQNVTLSCEQNLNHDAMYWYRQDPGQGLRLIYYSQIVNDFQKGDIAEGYSVSREKKESFPLTVTSAQKNPTAFYLCASSIAHRVAGELFFGEGSRLTVL.

This chain connects TRBV2 to TRBJ1-6; D uncertain. V lost 2 bases and J 3 bases, leaving 5 bases between the germline ends. Germline V lookup: CDR1 SNHLY, CDR2 FYNNEI. The CDR3 has 14 residues. The CDR3 loop reads CASSERSYNSPLHF. CDR3 nucleotide sequence: TGTGCCAGCAGTGAACGGAGCTATAATTCACCCCTCCACTTT.